This T cell receptor (beta chain) was observed in a study of T cells in Graves' hyperthyroidism and ophthalmopathy. General study points: From stable hyperthyroidism, ophthalmopathy was separated by a 13 V-J model. Onset of ophthalmopathy came a median approximately 6.5 months after the model predicted it.

This CDR3 has 14 amino acids. Germline CDR1 and CDR2: SQVTM and ANQGSEA. V dropped 5 bases and J dropped 4 bases, with 17 bases sitting between them. Details on this clonotype: The antigen remains unidentified.

Amplified TCR beta CDR3 regions came from RNA transcripts. A first-round RT-PCR of the TCR CDR3 used the HTBI primer set. TCRdb re-derived calls from the multiplex PCR reads in MiXCR, one entry per CDR3 protein. The sample lists 660,000 or so distinct CDR3 sequences; just under 45% were seen once. Uncontrolled infection, other autoimmune disease, pregnancy and lactation each barred patients from inclusion. Source material: peripheral blood or thyroid tissue (not recorded which). This TCR was recovered from an adult man with Graves' disease, either hyperthyroidism or ophthalmopathy (not recorded which). The chain combines TRBV29-1 with TRBJ1-1; no clear D gene. CDR3 residues: CSVRHSGEFTEAFF. CDR3 nucleotides: TGCAGCGTTCGACACAGCGGGGAGTTCACTGAAGCTTTCTTT.